This paragraph covers one T cell receptor (beta chain) sequence. Per the original methods: Using reference gene primer amplification, nucleated cell counts were estimated. Using immunoSEQ multiplex PCR, the repertoire was profiled, and TCRdb retains in-frame clones only, with some absent. V and J calls and clone size are given by that table; D and trimming were obtained from the DNA. The sample has 80,000 or so clones; more than 70% are singletons. The sample originates from a study of blood T cell repertoires in COVID-19. As for the study in general: Whether acute or convalescent, the COVID-19 samples came from the United States, Italy and Spain. PBMCs, B-cell-depleted T cells, or T cells provided the cDNA or gDNA that made up the material.

Germline CDR1 and CDR2: KGHSH and LQKENI. V dropped 0 bases and J dropped 0 bases, with 6 bases sitting between them. CDR3 length: 15 residues. The receptor was isolated from a man in his fifties or sixties with acute or convalescent COVID-19. The gene calls are TRBV18 and TRBJ1-3, with D perhaps matching TRBD1 (6 bases). Specimen: peripheral blood. The CDR3 DNA is TGTGCCAGCTCACCACCGGACAGCTCTGGAAACACCATATATTTT. This translates into CASSPPDSSGNTIYF.